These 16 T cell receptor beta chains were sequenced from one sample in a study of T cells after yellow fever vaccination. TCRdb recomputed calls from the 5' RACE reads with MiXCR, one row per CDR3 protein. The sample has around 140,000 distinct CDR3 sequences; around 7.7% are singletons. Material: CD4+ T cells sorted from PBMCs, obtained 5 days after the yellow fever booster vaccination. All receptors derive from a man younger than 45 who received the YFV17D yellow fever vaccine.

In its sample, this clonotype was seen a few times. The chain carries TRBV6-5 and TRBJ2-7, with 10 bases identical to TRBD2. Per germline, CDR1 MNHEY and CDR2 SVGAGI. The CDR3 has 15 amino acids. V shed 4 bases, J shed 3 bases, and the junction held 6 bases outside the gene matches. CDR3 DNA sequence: TGTGCCAGCAGTTCCCCCGGGACTAGCGTCTACGAGCAGTACTTC. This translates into CASSSPGTSVYEQYF.

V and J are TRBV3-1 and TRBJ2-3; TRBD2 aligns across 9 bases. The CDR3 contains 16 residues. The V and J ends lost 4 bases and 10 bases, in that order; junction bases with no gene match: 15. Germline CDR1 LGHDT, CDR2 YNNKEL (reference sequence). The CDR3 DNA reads TGTGCCAGCAGCCCCCAGCTGGGGACTAGCACCTCTGCGCAGTATTTT. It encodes CASSPQLGTSTSAQYF.

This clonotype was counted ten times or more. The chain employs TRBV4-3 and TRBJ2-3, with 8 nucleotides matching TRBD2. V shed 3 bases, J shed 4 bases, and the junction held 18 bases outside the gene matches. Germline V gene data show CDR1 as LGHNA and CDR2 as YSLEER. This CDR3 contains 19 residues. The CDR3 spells CASSQQRARGSGVPDTQYF. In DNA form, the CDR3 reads TGCGCCAGCAGCCAGCAAAGGGCCCGGGGTAGCGGGGTCCCAGATACGCAGTATTTT.

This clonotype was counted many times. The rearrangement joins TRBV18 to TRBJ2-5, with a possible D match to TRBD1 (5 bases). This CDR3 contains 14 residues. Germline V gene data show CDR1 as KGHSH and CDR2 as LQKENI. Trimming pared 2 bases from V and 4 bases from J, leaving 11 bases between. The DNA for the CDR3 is TGTGCCAGCTCACCAAGCCAGGGTGTAGAGACCCAGTACTTC. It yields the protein CASSPSQGVETQYF.

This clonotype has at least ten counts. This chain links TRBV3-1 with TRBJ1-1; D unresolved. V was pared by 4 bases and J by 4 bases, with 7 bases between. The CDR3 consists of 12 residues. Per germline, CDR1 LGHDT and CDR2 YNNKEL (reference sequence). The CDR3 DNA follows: TGTGCCAGCAGCCTGACACGCACTGAAGCTTTCTTT. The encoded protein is CASSLTRTEAFF.

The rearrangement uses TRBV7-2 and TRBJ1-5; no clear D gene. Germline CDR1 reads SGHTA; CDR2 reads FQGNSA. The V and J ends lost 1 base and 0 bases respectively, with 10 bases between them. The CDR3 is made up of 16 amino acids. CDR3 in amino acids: CASSLVAAHSNQPQHF. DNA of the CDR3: TGTGCCAGCAGCTTAGTGGCGGCACATAGCAATCAGCCCCAGCATTTT.

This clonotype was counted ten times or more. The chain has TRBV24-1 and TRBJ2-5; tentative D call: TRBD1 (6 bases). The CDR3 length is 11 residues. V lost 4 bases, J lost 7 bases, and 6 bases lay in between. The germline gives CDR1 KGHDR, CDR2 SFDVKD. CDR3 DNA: TGTGCCACCAGTGAAGGGGGGACCCAGTACTTC. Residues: CATSEGGTQYF.

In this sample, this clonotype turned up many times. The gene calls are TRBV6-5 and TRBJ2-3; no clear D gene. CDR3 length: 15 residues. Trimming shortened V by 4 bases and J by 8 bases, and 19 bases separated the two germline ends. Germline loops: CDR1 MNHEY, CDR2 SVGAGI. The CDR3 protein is CASSSRRALSGTQYF. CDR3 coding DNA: TGTGCCAGCAGTTCGCGACGGGCACTTTCGGGTACGCAGTATTTT.

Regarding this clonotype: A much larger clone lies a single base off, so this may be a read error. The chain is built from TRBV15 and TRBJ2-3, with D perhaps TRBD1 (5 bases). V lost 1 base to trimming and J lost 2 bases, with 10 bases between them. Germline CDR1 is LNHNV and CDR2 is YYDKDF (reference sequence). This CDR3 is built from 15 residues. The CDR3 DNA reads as TGTGCCACCAGCAGAGCAGGGAACAACACAGATACGCAGTATTTT. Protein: CATSRAGNNTDTQYF.

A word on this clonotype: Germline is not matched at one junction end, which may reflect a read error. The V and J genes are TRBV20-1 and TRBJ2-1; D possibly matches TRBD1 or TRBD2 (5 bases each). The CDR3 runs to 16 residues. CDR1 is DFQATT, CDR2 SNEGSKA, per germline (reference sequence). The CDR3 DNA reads TGCTGTGCTGGGGGTACTGGCGACCTAATTTACAATGAGCAGTTCTTC. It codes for CCAGGTGDLIYNEQFF.

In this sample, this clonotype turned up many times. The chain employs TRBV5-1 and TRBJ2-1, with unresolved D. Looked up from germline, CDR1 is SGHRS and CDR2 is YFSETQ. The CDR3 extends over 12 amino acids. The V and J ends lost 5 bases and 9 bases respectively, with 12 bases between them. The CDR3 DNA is TGCGCCAGCAGAGGGCTTCACGCTGAGCAGTTCTTC. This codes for CASRGLHAEQFF.

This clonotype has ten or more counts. CDR3 bases: TGTGCCAGCAGCCCGGACGGGTACTATGGCTACACCTTC. Its protein product is CASSPDGYYGYTF. The V call is TRBV7-9, the J call TRBJ1-2; no firm D call. Germline CDR1 and CDR2: SEHNR and FQNEAQ (reference sequence). CDR3 length: 13 residues. Trimming cost V 5 bases and J 3 bases, with 10 bases left between them.

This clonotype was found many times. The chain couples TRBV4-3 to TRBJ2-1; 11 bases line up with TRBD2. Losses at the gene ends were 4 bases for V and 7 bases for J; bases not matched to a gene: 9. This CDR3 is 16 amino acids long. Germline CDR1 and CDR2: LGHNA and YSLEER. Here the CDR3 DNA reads TGCGCCAGCAGCCCATTAGCGGGAGGGGGTGAAAATGAGCAGTTCTTC. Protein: CASSPLAGGGENEQFF.

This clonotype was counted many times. The CDR3 is CASSDRSSGKGEQFF. Written as DNA, the CDR3 is TGTGCCAGCAGTGATCGGTCTAGCGGGAAGGGTGAGCAGTTCTTC. This rearrangement joins TRBV2 to TRBJ2-1, with 9 bases fitting TRBD2. Per germline, CDR1 SNHLY and CDR2 FYNNEI. The CDR3 runs 15 residues. V dropped 3 bases and J dropped 9; count of bases not matched to a gene: 9.

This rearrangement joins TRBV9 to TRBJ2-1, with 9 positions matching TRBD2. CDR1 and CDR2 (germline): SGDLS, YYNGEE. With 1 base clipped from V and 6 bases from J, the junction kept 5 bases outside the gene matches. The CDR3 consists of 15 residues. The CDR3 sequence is CASSVRLAAVNEQFF. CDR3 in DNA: TGTGCCAGCAGCGTAAGACTAGCGGCGGTCAATGAGCAGTTCTTC.

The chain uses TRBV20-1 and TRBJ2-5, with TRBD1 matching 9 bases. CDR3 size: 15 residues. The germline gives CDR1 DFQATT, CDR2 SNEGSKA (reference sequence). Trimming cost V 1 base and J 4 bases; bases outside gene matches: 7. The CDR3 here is CSARVWEDRGETQYF. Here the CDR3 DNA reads TGCAGTGCTAGAGTTTGGGAGGACAGGGGAGAGACCCAGTACTTC.